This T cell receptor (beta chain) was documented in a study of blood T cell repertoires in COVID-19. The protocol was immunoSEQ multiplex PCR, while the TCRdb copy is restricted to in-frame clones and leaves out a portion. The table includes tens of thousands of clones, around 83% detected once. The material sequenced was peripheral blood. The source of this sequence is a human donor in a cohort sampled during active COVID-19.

This CDR3 reads CASSLQGQAVYEQYF. CDR3 nucleotides: TGTGCCAGCAGCTTGCAGGGCCAGGCGGTCTACGAGCAGTACTTC. This sequence joins TRBV5-5 and TRBJ2-7; D perhaps matches TRBD1 (5 bases). Trimming pared 1 base from V and 3 bases from J, leaving 14 bases between. This CDR3 contains 15 residues. Germline CDR1 is SGHKS and CDR2 is YYEKEE (reference sequence).